The entry that follows covers one T cell receptor (beta chain) sequence. What it binds is not known. The repertoire was sequenced with immunoSEQ multiplex PCR; TCRdb's copy has only in-frame clones and lacks some. The sample includes 2,100,000 or so clones, approximately 96% of them seen just once. This specimen belongs to a study of shared clonotypes between healthy human individuals. Study-level findings and limits: Sampling involved blood alone; tissue repertoires likely differ.

CDR3 size: 15 residues. With 1 base removed from V and 5 bases from J, the gap between germline ends came to 15 bases. Germline V gene data show CDR1 as SEHNR and CDR2 as FQNEAQ (reference sequence). The J gene is TRBJ2-7, the V gene TRBV7-9, with D possibly being TRBD1 or TRBD2 (5 bases each). The clonotype was recovered from a man aged 18 to 35 in good health. Sample: naive CD4+ T cells sorted from blood. Subset described: CD45RA+ positively selected. The CDR3 DNA reads TGTGCCAGCAGCTTAGGCTCCCACCGGGGCGACGAGCAGTACTTC. Translating it yields CASSLGSHRGDEQYF. Full variable domain (outside the CDR3, taken from reference TRBV7-9 and TRBJ2-7): DTGVSQNPRHKITKRGQNVTFRCDPISEHNRLYWYRQTLGQGPEFLTYFQNEAQLEKSRLLSDRFSAERPKGSFSTLEIQRTEQGDSAMYLCASSLGSHRGDEQYFGPGTRLTVT.